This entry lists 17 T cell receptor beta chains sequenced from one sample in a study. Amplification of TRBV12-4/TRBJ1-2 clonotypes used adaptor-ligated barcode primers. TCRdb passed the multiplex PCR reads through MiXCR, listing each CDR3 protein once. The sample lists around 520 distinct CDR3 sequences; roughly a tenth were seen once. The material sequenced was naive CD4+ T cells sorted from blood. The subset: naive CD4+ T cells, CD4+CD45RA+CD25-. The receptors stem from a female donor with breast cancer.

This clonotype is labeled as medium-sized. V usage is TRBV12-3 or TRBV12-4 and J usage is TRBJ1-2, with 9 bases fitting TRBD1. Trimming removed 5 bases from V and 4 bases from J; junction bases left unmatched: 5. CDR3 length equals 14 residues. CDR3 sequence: CASSRGQGSYGYTF. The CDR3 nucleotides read TGTGCCAGCAGTCGCGGACAGGGGAGCTATGGCTACACCTTC.

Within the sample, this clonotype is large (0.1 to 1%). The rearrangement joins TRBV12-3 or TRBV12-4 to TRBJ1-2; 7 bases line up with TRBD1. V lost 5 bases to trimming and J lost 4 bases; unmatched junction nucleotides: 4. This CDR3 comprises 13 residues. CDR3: CASSARTGYGYTF. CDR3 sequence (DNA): TGTGCCAGCAGTGCCCGGACAGGCTATGGCTACACCTTC.

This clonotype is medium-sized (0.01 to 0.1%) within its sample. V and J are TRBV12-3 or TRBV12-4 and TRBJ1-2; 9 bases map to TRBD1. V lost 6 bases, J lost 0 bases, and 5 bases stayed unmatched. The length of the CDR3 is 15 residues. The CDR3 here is CASRAGTGTNYGYTF. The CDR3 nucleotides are TGTGCCAGCAGAGCCGGGACAGGGACTAACTATGGCTACACCTTC.

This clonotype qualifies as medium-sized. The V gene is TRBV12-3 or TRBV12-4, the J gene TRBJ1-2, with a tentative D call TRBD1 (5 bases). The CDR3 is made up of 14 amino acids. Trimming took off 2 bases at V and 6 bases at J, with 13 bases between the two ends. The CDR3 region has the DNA TGTGCCAGCAGTTTAAATACACTCAGGGATGGCTACACCTTC. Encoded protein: CASSLNTLRDGYTF.

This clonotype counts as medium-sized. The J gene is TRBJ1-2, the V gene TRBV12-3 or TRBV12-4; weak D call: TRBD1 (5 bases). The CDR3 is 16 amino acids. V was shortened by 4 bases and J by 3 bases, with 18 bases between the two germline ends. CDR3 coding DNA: TGTGCCAGCAGTTCGCCTCAGGGTATCCCCTACTATGGCTACACCTTC. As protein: CASSSPQGIPYYGYTF.

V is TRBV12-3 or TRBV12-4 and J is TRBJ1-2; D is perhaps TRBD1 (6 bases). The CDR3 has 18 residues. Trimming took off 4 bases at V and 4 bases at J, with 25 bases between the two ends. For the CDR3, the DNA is TGTGCCAGCAGTTACCTAGGACAGATTCTCCATTCGGGCTATGGCTACACCTTC. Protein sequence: CASSYLGQILHSGYGYTF.

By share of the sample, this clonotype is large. The CDR3 protein is CASNPGTGFTF. The CDR3 coding sequence is TGTGCCAGCAATCCTGGGACAGGGTTCACCTTC. V is TRBV12-3 or TRBV12-4 and J is TRBJ1-2, with 9 bases identical to TRBD1. Trimming took 7 bases from V and 13 from J; bases not matched to a gene: 7. The CDR3 runs 11 residues.

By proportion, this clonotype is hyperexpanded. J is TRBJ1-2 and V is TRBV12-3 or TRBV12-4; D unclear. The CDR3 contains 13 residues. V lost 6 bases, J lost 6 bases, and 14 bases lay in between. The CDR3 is CASSDGSGNGYTF. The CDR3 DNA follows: TGTGCCAGCAGCGATGGGTCGGGAAATGGCTACACCTTC.

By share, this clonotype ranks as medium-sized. CDR3 DNA sequence: TGTGCCAGCAGTTTTGGGCAGGGCAGCTATGGCTACACCTTC. It encodes CASSFGQGSYGYTF. The chain is built from TRBV12-3 or TRBV12-4 and TRBJ1-2, with D perhaps TRBD1 (5 bases). V lost 3 bases to trimming and J lost 4 bases, with 12 bases between them. CDR3 size: 14 residues.

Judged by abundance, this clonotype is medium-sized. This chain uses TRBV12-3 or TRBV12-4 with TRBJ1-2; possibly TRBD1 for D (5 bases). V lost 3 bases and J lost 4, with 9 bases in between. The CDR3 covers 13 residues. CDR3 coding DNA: TGTGCCAGCAGTTTTAGGGACGGCTATGGCTACACCTTC. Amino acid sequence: CASSFRDGYGYTF.

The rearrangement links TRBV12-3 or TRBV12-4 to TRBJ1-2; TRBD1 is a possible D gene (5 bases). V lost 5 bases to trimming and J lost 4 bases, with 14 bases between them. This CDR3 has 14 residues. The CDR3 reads CASSGTGTGYGYTF. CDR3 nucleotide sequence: TGTGCCAGCAGTGGGACCGGGACGGGCTATGGCTACACCTTC.

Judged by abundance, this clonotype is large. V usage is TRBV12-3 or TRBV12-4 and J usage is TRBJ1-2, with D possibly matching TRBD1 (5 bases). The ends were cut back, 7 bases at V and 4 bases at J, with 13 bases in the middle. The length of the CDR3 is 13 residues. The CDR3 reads CASNPGISYGYTF. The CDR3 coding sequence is TGTGCCAGCAACCCAGGGATCAGCTATGGCTACACCTTC.

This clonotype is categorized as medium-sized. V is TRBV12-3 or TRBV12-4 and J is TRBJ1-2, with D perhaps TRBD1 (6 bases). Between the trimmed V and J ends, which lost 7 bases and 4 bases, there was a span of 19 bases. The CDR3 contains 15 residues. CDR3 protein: CASILTGKKGYGYTF. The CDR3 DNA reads TGTGCCAGCATCCTGACAGGCAAGAAAGGCTATGGCTACACCTTC.

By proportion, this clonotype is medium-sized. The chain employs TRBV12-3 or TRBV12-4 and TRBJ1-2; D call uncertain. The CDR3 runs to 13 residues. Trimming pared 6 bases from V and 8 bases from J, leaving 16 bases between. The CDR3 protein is CASSFLPEGGYTF. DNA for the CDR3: TGTGCCAGCAGCTTCTTACCGGAGGGAGGCTACACCTTC.

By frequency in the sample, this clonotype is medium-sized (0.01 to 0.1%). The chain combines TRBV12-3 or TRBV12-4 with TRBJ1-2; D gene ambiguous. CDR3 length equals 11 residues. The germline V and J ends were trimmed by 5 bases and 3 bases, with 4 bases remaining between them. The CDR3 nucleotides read TGTGCCAGCAGTATGGACTATGGCTACACCTTC. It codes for CASSMDYGYTF.

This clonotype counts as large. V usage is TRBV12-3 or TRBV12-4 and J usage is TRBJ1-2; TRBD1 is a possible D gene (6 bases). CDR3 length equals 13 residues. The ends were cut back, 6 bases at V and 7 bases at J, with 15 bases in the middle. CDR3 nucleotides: TGTGCCAGCAGCTTGATACAGGGAATTGGCTACACCTTC. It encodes CASSLIQGIGYTF.

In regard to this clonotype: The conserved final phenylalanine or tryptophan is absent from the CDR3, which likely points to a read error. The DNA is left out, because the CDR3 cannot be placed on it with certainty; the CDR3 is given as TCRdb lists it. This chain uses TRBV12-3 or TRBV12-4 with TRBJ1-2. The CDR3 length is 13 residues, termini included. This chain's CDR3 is CASSFGINYATPS.